This record looks at one T cell receptor beta chain sequence and its context. This sample stems from a study of blood T cell repertoires in COVID-19. Across the study: PBMCs, B-cell-depleted T cells, or T cells provided the cDNA or gDNA that made up the material.

V was trimmed by 4 bases and J by 4 bases, leaving 17 bases between them. The CDR3 is 16 residues long. CDR1 is SGHAT, CDR2 FQNNGV, per germline. Produced via immunoSEQ multiplex PCR; TCRdb's table is partial and in-frame only. The table includes around 150,000 clones, 84% detected once. V gene TRBV11-2 combines with J gene TRBJ2-1, with D possibly matching TRBD2 (7 bases). The sample consisted of peripheral blood. The sequence came from a woman aged 45-60 years in a cohort sampled during active or convalescent COVID-19. The CDR3 nucleotides read TGTGCCAGCAGCTCCCGTGGGGGGGGCCGGTACAATGAGCAGTTCTTC. It encodes CASSSRGGGRYNEQFF.